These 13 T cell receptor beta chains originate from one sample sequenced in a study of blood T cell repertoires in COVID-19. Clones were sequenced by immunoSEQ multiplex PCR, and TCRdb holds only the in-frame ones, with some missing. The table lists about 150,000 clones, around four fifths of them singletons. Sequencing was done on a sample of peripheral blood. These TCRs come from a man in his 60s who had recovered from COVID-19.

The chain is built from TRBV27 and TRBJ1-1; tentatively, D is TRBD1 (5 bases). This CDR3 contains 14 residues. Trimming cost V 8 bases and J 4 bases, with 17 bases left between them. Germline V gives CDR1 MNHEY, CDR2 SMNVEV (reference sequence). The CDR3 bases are TGTGCCAGCGAGTATGCAAGGGGAAGCACTGAAGCTTTCTTT. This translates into CASEYARGSTEAFF.

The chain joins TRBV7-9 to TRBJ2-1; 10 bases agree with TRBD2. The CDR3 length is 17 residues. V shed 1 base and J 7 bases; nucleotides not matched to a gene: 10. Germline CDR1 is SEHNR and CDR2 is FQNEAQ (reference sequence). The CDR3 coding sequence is TGTGCCAGCAGCTTAGGACTTGCCAGCGGGGGGGCTAATGAGCAGTTCTTC. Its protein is CASSLGLASGGANEQFF.

CDR3 bases: TGTGCCAGCAGTGCCCCCATGTCGGGAGGGCCCAATGAGCAGTTCTTC. Amino acid sequence: CASSAPMSGGPNEQFF. The chain recombines TRBV7-9 with TRBJ2-1; 8 bases map to TRBD2. Germline V gene sequence: CDR1 SEHNR, CDR2 FQNEAQ (reference sequence). V lost 6 bases to trimming and J lost 6 bases; unmatched junction nucleotides: 13. This CDR3 has 16 amino acids.

The CDR3: CASSFSTGTEAFF. The CDR3 DNA sequence: TGTGCCAGCAGTTTTTCGACGGGCACTGAAGCTTTCTTT. The J gene is TRBJ1-1, the V gene TRBV12-3 or TRBV12-4; D is undetermined. Trimming shortened V by 3 bases and J by 4 bases, and 9 bases separated the two germline ends. CDR3 size: 13 residues.

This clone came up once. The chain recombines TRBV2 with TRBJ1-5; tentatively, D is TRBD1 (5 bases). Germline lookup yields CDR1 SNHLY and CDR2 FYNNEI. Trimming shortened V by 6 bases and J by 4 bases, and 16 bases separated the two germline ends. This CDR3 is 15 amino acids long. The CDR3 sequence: CASSADSGGNQPQHF. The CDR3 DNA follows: TGTGCCAGCAGCGCGGACTCTGGGGGGAATCAGCCCCAGCATTTT.

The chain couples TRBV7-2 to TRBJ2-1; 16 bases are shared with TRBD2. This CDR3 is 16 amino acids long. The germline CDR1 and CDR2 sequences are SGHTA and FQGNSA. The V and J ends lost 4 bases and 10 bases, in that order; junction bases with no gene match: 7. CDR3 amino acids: CASSYGTSGRAGEQFF. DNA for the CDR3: TGTGCCAGCAGCTATGGGACTAGCGGGAGGGCGGGAGAGCAGTTCTTC. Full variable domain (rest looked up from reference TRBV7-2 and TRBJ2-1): GAGVSQSPSNKVTEKGKDVELRCDPISGHTALYWYRQSLGQGLEFLIYFQGNSAPDKSGLPSDRFSAERTGGSVSTLTIQRTQQEDSAVYLCASSYGTSGRAGEQFFGPGTRLTVL.

In DNA form, the CDR3 reads TGCGCCAGCAGCTCCCTGACTAGCGGGAGTGGGAATGAGCAGTTCTTC. This encodes CASSSLTSGSGNEQFF. The V gene is TRBV5-1, the J gene TRBJ2-1; TRBD2 matches at 12 bases. Trimming cost V 3 bases and J 7 bases; bases outside gene matches: 8. This CDR3 comprises 16 residues. Germline V lookup: CDR1 SGHRS, CDR2 YFSETQ.

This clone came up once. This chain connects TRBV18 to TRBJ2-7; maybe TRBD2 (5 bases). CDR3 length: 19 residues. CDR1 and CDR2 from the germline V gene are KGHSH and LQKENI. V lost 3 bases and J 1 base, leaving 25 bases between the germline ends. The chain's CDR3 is CASSPRRLQLDSRSYEQYF. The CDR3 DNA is TGTGCCAGCTCACCCCGGAGACTCCAGCTGGACTCTAGGTCCTACGAGCAGTACTTC.

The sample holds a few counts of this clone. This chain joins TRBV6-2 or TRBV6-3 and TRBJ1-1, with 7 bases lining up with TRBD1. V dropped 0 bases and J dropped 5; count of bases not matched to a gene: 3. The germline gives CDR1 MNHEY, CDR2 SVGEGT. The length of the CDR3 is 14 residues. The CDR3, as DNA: TGTGCCAGCAGTTACTCGCAGGGGGGAACTGAAGCTTTCTTT. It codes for CASSYSQGGTEAFF.

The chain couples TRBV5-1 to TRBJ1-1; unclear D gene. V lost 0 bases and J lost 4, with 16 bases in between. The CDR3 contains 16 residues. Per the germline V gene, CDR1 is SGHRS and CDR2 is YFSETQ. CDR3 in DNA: TGCGCCAGCAGCTTGGTAGTATCGGGGTATGGCACTGAAGCTTTCTTT. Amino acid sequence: CASSLVVSGYGTEAFF.

CDR3 protein: CASSPQGGAKNIQYF. CDR3 sequence (DNA): TGTGCCAGCAGCCCACAAGGGGGAGCCAAAAACATTCAGTACTTC. The chain is built from TRBV9 and TRBJ2-4, with D tentatively TRBD1 (6 bases). CDR1 SGDLS and CDR2 YYNGEE come from the germline V gene. Trimming cost V 4 bases and J 0 bases, with 11 bases left between them. The CDR3 has 15 residues.

CDR3 sequence (DNA): TGTGCCATTACCGGTACAGGGGTAGACACCATATATTTT. It specifies CAITGTGVDTIYF. This chain links TRBV10-3 with TRBJ1-3; TRBD1 aligns across 7 bases. The CDR3 is 13 amino acids. Germline assignment: CDR1 ENHRY and CDR2 SYGVKD. V gave up 9 bases and J gave up 8 bases; unmatched junction bases: 10.

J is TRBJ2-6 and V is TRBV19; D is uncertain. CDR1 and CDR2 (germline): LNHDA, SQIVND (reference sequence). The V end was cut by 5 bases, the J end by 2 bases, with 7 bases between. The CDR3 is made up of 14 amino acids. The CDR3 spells CASSDGPGANVLTF. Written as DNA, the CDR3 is TGTGCCAGTAGTGATGGGCCTGGGGCCAACGTCCTGACTTTC. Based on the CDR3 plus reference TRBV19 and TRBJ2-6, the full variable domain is DGGITQSPKYLFRKEGQNVTLSCEQNLNHDAMYWYRQDPGQGLRLIYYSQIVNDFQKGDIAEGYSVSREKKESFPLTVTSAQKNPTAFYLCASSDGPGANVLTFGAGSRLTVL.